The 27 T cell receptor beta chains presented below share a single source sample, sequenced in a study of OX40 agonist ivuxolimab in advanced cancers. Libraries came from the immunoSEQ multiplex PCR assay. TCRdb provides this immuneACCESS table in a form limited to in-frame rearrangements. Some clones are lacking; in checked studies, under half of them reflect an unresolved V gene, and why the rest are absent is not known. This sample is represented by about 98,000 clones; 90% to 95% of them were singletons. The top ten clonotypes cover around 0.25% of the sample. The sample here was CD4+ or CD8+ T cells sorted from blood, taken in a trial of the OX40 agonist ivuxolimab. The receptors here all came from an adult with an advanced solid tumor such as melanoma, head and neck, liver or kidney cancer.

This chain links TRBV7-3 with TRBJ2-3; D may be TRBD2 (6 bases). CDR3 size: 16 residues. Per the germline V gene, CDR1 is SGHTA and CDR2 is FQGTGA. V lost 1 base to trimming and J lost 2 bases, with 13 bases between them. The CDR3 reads CASSLIGGTVTDTQYF. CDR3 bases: TGTGCCAGCAGCTTAATAGGCGGGACCGTCACAGATACGCAGTATTTT. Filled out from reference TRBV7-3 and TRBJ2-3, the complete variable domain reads GAGVSQTPSNKVTEKGKYVELRCDPISGHTALYWYRQSLGQGPEFLIYFQGTGAADDSGLPNDRFFAVRPEGSVSTLKIQRTERGDSAVYLCASSLIGGTVTDTQYFGPGTRLTVL.

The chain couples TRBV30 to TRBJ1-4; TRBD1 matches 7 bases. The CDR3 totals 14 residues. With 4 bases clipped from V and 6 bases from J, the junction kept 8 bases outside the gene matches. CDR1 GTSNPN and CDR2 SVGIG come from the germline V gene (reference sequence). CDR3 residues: CAWKLTGLDEKLFF. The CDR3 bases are TGTGCCTGGAAATTGACAGGGTTGGATGAAAAACTGTTTTTT.

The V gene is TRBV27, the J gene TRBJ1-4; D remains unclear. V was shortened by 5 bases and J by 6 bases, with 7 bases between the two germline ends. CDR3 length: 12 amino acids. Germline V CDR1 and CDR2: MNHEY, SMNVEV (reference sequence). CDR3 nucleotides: TGTGCCAGCAGTGACGATTATGAAAAACTGTTTTTT. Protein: CASSDDYEKLFF.

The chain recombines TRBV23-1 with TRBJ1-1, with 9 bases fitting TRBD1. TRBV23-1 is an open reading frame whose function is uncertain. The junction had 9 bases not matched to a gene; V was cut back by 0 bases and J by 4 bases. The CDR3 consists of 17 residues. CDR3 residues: CASSQSRRDRDGTEAFF. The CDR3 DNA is TGCGCCAGCAGTCAATCTCGCCGGGACAGGGATGGCACTGAAGCTTTCTTT.

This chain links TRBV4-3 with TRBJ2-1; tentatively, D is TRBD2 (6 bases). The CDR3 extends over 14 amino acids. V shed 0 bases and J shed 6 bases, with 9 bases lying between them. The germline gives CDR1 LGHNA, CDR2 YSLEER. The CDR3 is CASSQEPEGNEQFF. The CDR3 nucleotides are TGCGCCAGCAGCCAAGAGCCGGAGGGCAATGAGCAGTTCTTC.

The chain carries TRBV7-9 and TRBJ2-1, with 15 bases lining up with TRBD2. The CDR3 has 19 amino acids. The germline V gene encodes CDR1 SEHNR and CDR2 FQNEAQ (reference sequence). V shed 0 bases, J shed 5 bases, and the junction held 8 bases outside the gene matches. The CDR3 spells CASSLAPGLAGGPHNEQFF. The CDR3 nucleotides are TGTGCCAGCAGCTTAGCCCCGGGACTAGCGGGAGGACCTCACAATGAGCAGTTCTTC. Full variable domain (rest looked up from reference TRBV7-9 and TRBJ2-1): DTGVSQNPRHKITKRGQNVTFRCDPISEHNRLYWYRQTLGQGPEFLTYFQNEAQLEKSRLLSDRFSAERPKGSFSTLEIQRTEQGDSAMYLCASSLAPGLAGGPHNEQFFGPGTRLTVL.

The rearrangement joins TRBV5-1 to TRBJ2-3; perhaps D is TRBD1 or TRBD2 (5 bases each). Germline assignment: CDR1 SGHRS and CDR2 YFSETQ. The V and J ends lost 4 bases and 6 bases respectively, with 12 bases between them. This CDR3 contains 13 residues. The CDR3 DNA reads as TGCGCCAGCAGCGAGGGGCAAGCGGATACGCAGTATTTT. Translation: CASSEGQADTQYF.

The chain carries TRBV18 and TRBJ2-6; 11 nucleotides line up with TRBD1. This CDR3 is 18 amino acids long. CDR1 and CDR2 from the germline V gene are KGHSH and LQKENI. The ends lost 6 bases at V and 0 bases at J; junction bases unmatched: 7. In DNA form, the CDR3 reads TGTGCCAGCTCGCCCGGGACAGGGGGAATCTCTGGGGCCAACGTCCTGACTTTC. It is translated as CASSPGTGGISGANVLTF.

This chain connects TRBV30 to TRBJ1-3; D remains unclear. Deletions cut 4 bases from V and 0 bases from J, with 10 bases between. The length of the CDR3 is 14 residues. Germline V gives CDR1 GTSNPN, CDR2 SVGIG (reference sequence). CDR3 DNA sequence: TGTGCCTGGACCCTAACCTTCTCTGGAAACACCATATATTTT. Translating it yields CAWTLTFSGNTIYF.

The CDR3 nucleotides are TGTGCCAGCAGTGAAGCCGGGGGGCGTTCGTCTGGAAACACCATATATTTT. Protein product: CASSEAGGRSSGNTIYF. The chain combines TRBV6-1 with TRBJ1-3; weak D call: TRBD1 (6 bases). The germline CDR1 and CDR2 sequences are MNHNS and SASEGT. Trimming stripped 0 bases from V and 1 base from J, with 13 bases between. CDR3 length equals 17 residues.

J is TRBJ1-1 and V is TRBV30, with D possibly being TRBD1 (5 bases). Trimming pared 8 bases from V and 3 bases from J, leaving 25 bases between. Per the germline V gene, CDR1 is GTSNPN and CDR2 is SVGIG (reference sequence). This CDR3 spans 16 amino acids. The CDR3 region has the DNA TGTGCCGGACGAGGGAGGGACGGAGGAATAGACACTGAAGCTTTCTTT. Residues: CAGRGRDGGIDTEAFF.

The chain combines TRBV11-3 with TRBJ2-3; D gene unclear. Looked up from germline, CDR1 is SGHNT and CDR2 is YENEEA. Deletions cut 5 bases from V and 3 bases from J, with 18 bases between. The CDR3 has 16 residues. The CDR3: CASSRYRGVTTDTQYF. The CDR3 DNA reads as TGTGCCAGCAGCCGATACCGTGGAGTGACAACAGATACGCAGTATTTT.

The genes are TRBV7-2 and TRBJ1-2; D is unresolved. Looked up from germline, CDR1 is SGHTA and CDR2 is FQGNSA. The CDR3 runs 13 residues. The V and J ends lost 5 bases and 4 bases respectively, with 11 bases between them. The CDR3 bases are TGTGCCAGCAGCCTAACGTACTTCTATGGCTACACCTTC. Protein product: CASSLTYFYGYTF. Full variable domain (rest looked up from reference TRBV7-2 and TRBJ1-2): GAGVSQSPSNKVTEKGKDVELRCDPISGHTALYWYRQSLGQGLEFLIYFQGNSAPDKSGLPSDRFSAERTGGSVSTLTIQRTQQEDSAVYLCASSLTYFYGYTFGSGTRLTVV.

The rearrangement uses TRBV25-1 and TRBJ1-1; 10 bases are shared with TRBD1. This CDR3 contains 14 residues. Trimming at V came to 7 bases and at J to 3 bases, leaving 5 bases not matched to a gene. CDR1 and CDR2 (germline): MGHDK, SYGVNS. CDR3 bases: TGTGCCAGCACCGGGGACAGGGGTTACACTGAAGCTTTCTTT. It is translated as CASTGDRGYTEAFF.

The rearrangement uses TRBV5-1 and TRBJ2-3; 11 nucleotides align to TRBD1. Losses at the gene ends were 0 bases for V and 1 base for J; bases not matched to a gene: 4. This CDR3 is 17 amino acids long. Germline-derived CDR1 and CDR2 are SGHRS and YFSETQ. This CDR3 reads CASSLGTGGVGTDTQYF. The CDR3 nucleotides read TGCGCCAGCAGCTTGGGGACAGGGGGCGTTGGCACAGATACGCAGTATTTT. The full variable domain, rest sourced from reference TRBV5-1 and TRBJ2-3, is KAGVTQTPRYLIKTRGQQVTLSCSPISGHRSVSWYQQTPGQGLQFLFEYFSETQRNKGNFPGRFSGRQFSNSRSEMNVSTLELGDSALYLCASSLGTGGVGTDTQYFGPGTRLTVL.

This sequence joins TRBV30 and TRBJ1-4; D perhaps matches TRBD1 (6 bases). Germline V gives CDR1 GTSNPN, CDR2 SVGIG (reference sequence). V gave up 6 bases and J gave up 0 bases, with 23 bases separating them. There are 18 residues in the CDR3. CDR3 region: CACPPGQLDPATNEKLFF. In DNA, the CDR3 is TGTGCCTGCCCACCCGGACAGCTCGACCCAGCAACTAATGAAAAACTGTTTTTT.

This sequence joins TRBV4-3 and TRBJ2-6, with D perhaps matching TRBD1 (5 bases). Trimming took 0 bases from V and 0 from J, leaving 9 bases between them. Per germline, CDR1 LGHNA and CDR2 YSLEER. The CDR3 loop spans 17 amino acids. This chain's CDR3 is CASSQDWGSSGANVLTF. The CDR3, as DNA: TGCGCCAGCAGCCAAGACTGGGGCAGCTCTGGGGCCAACGTCCTGACTTTC.

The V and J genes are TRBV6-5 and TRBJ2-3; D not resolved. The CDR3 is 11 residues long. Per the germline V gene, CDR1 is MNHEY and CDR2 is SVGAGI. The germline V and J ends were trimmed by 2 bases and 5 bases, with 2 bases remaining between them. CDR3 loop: CASSYEDTQYF. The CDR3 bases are TGTGCCAGCAGTTACGAAGATACGCAGTATTTT.

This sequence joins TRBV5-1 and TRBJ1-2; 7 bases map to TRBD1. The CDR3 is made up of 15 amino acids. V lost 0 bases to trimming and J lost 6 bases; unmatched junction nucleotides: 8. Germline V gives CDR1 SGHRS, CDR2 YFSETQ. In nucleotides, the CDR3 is TGCGCCAGCAGCTTGGTCAGGGGGACCCAGGATGGCTACACCTTC. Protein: CASSLVRGTQDGYTF.

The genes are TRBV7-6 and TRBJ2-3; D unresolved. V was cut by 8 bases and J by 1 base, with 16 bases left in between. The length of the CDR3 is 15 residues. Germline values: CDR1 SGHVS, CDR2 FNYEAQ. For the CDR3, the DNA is TGTGCCAGCGTAGAAGCCACTCGGGGCACAGATACGCAGTATTTT. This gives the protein CASVEATRGTDTQYF. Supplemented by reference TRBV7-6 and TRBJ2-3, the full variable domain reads GAGVSQSPRYKVTKRGQDVALRCDPISGHVSLYWYRQALGQGPEFLTYFNYEAQQDKSGLPNDRFSAERPEGSISTLTIQRTEQRDSAMYRCASVEATRGTDTQYFGPGTRLTVL.

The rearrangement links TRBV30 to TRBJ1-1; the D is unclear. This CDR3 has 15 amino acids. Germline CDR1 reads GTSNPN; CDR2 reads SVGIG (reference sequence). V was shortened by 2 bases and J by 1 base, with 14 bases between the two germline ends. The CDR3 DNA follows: TGTGCCTGGAGTCGTAGAGTCAGTTCGAACACTGAAGCTTTCTTT. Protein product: CAWSRRVSSNTEAFF.

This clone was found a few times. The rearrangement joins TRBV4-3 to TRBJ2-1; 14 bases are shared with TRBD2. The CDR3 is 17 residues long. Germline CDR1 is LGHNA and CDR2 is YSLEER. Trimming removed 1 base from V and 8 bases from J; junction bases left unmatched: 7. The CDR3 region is CASSQGQGLAGVYEQFF. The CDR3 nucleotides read TGCGCCAGCAGCCAAGGACAGGGACTAGCGGGAGTCTATGAGCAGTTCTTC.

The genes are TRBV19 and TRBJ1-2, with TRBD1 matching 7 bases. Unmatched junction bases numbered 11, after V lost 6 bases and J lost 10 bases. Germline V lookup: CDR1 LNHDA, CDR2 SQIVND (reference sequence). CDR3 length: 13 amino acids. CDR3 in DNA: TGTGCCAGTAGCACCGGGACAGCCGTCGACTACACCTTC. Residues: CASSTGTAVDYTF.

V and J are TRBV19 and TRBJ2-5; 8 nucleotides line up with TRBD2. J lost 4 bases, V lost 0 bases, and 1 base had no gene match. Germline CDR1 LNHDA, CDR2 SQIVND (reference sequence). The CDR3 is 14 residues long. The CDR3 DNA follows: TGTGCCAGTAGTATAGACGGGGGGGGAGAGACCCAGTACTTC. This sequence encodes CASSIDGGGETQYF.

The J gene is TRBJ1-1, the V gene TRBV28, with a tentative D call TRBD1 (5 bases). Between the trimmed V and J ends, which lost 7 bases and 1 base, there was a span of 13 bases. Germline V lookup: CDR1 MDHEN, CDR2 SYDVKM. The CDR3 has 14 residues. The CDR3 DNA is TGTGCCAGCACCCTCGGGGGGAAGAACACTGAAGCTTTCTTT. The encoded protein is CASTLGGKNTEAFF.

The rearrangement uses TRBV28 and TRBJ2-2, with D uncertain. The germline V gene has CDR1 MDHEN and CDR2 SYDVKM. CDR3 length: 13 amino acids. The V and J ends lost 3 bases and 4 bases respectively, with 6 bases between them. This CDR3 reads CASSFPGTGELFF. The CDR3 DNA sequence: TGTGCCAGCAGTTTCCCGGGCACCGGGGAGCTGTTTTTT.

CDR3 residues: CASSPPGRNSYSPLHF. The CDR3 DNA reads TGTGCCAGCTCACCACCAGGAAGGAACTCCTATTCACCCCTCCACTTT. The chain joins TRBV18 to TRBJ1-6; D gene ambiguous. CDR3 length: 16 amino acids. Trimming shortened V by 0 bases and J by 8 bases, and 14 bases separated the two germline ends. Germline V lookup: CDR1 KGHSH, CDR2 LQKENI.